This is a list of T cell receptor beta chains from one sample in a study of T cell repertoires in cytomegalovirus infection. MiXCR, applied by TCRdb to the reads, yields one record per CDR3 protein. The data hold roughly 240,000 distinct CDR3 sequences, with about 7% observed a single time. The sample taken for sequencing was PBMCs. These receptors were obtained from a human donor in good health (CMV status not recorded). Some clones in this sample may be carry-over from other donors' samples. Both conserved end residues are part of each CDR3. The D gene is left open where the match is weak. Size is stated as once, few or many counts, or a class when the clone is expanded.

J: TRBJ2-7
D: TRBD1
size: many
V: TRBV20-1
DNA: TGCAGTGCTACCCGGGACAGGGTCTCCTACGAGCAGTACTTC
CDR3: CSATRDRVSYEQYF

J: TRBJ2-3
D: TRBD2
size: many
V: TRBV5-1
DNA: TGCGCCAGCAGCGTGGGACTAGTGAGTACAGATACGCAGTATTTT
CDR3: CASSVGLVSTDTQYF

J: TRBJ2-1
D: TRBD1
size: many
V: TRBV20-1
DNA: TGCAGTGCTAGGCCAGGGGGATCCGGCTCCTACAATGAGCAGTTCTTC
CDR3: CSARPGGSGSYNEQFF

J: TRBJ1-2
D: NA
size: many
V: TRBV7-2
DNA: TGTGCCAGCAGCTTAGGAGGGGATGGCTACACCTTC
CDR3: CASSLGGDGYTF

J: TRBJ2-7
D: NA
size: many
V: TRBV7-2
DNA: TGTGCCAGCAGCTTCTATATGGGCGAGCAGTACTTC
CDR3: CASSFYMGEQYF

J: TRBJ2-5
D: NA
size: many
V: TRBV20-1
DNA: TGCAGTGCTAGGGGGGGGGCCACGGAGACCCAGTACTTC
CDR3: CSARGGATETQYF

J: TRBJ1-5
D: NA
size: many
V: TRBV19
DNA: TGTGCCAGTAGTCACCGGAGGGGAGGGGGCAATCAGCCCCAGCATTTT
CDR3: CASSHRRGGGNQPQHF

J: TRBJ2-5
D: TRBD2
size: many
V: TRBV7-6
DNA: TGTGCCAGCAGCTCTGTCGGGACTAGTCAAGAGACCCAGTACTTC
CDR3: CASSSVGTSQETQYF

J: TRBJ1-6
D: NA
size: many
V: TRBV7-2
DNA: TGTGCCAGCATCACCTCCGGGACGCCCCATTCACCCCTCCACTTT
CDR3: CASITSGTPHSPLHF

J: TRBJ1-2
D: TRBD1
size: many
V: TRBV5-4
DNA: TGTGCCAGCAGCCATCCGACAGGGGAATATGGCTACACCTTC
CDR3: CASSHPTGEYGYTF

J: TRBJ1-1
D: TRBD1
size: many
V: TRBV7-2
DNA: TGTGCCAGCAGCCAAGCAGGGGGCTACACTGAAGCTTTCTTT
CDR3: CASSQAGGYTEAFF